This TCR beta chain came from a study of shared T cell receptors in the human thymus. The germline CDR1 and CDR2 sequences are SGHTA and FQGNSA. The CDR3 sequence is 15 residues long. V was cut by 10 bases and J by 1 base, with 19 bases left in between. Clones were sequenced by immunoSEQ multiplex PCR, and TCRdb holds only the in-frame ones, with some missing. The sample includes hundreds of thousands of clones, 80% to 90% of them seen just once. These data were also filed under a second study, of human thymus T cells.

This receptor was obtained from a girl under three years old with a congenital heart defect. The chain links TRBV7-2 to TRBJ1-1; D is undetermined. Sequencing was done on a sample of thymocytes. CDR3 in DNA: TGTGCCAACGACTCCGGGGTGGAGACGAACACTGAAGCTTTCTTT. Translated: CANDSGVETNTEAFF. Filled out from reference TRBV7-2 and TRBJ1-1, the complete variable domain reads GAGVSQSPSNKVTEKGKDVELRCDPISGHTALYWYRQSLGQGLEFLIYFQGNSAPDKSGLPSDRFSAERTGGSVSTLTIQRTQQEDSAVYLCANDSGVETNTEAFFGQGTRLTVV.